This TCR beta chain was observed in a study of CD8+CD57+ T cells in acquired aplastic anemia (dated by TCRdb to the late 2010s). Regarding the research as a whole: A mean of around 3.3 ug of DNA, ranging from 0.2 to 27.4 ug, was extracted from sorted CD4+ and CD8+ cells. CD8+CD57+ expansion was defined as frequency above the mean frequency observed in healthy subjects.

V is shortened by 9 bases, J by 4 bases, and the region joining them spans 13 bases. Taken from the germline V gene, the CDR1 and CDR2 loops are SNHLY and FYNNEI. From cysteine to phenylalanine, the CDR3 is 13 amino acids long. Just the 39-base CDR3 DNA is kept, in frame starting at base 1. Profiling of TCR beta VDJ combinations and CDR3 sequences used genomic DNA as the template. An Illumina HiSeq 2000 was used for TCR repertoire sequencing. The authors processed their data as follows. TRBV/TRBJ rearrangement plots, CDR3 size and DJ length profiles, and Simpson's diversity index were used to evaluate the repertoires. The most abundant DNA sequence in the deep sequencing data was defined as the immunodominant clone. CDR3 amino acid sequences were screened for sharing across subjects and compared with published repertoires and the VDJdb database. TCRdb itself trimmed the public reads at Q25 with fastp, ran MiXCR and retained productive beta chains. Rows are combined by CDR3 protein, so each entry shows the most common genes and DNA. These V and J calls rely on TCRdb rather than the paper's analysis. The sample table shows 200,000 or so distinct CDR3 sequences, and around 45% are seen once. About 9.7% of the sample rests with the top ten.

Results and caveats for the whole study, not just this receptor: Patients and healthy controls showed no significant difference in CD8+ Simpson's diversity (P=0.060). Around 30 CD8+ CDR3 sequences were found in both patients and controls but appeared to be highly expressed in patients and within the immunodominant clones of the patients.

This clonotype was seen many times. The specificity of this receptor is unknown. Base qualities are not provided; no much larger clone lies one nucleotide away. Expansion of CD8+CD57+ cells had been shown by flow cytometry in the patients chosen for sequencing. Every patient had a diagnosis of severe acquired aplastic anemia based on International Study of Aplastic Anemia and Agranulocytosis and Camitta criteria. Patients had received no therapy at the time of blood sampling. In the study, sorted CD4+ and CD8+ blood T cells from patients with severe aplastic anemia and from healthy subjects underwent deep sequencing of TCR repertoires. Patients were enrolled under clinicaltrials.gov protocols 00001620, 01623167, 00001397, 00071045, 00081523 and 00961064 in the USA. Ficoll-Paque density gradient centrifugation was used to isolate peripheral blood mononuclear cells. Before DNA extraction, CD4+ and CD8+ T cells were sorted by FACS or by magnetic beads.

Sequencing was performed on sorted CD4+, CD8+, or CD8+CD57+ T cells (not recorded which) from PBMCs. This chain is built from TRBV2 and TRBJ2-1; perhaps TRBD2 is the D gene, with 5 bases matching. This receptor was obtained from a human donor with aplastic anemia. The DNA sequence reads TGTGCCAGTACTAGGGTTGTTTACAATGAGCAGTTCTTC. The translation is CASTRVVYNEQFF.